Listed here is a single T cell receptor (beta chain). It lacks a known antigen. The record has no base qualities; no much larger clone is one base away. Receptors were amplified or captured by the immunoSEQ multiplex PCR assay. The multiplex PCR relied on a mix of 60 forward primers for TCR Vbeta segments and 13 reverse primers for TCR Jbeta segments. A multiplex PCR assay on genomic DNA amplified the CDR3 region of rearranged TCR beta genes. Amplified TCR beta libraries were sequenced as 87-base-pair reads on the Illumina HiSeq System. The paper's data handling went like this. A later analysis tallied 75 million to 85 million unique TCR beta chains across the 610 or so repertoires, and about 10 million of those chains were shared by two or more donors. A nearest-neighbor algorithm error-corrected the raw reads and collapsed the reads into unique sequences, merging closely related sequences to remove PCR and sequencing errors. V, D and J gene segments were assigned by aligning CDR3 sequences to IMGT reference sequences. For a sequence to be retained, a match of at least six nucleotides to both a V gene segment and a J gene segment was required. Rearrangements were called productive when the CDR3 lacked stop codons and stayed in frame with V and J; all others were non-productive. CDR3 was defined according to IMGT convention as the region running from the second conserved V-encoded cysteine to the conserved J-encoded phenylalanine. The earlier analysis of more than 450 of the donors excluded sequences that lacked an unambiguous match to a single V gene segment. An earlier analysis of fewer than 750 of the donors classified V segments as functional when productive rearrangements were above 56.7% and as segregating when the standard deviation between donors was above 5%. A statistical classification framework was developed to diagnose cytomegalovirus status using the catalog of TCR beta chain sequences. V and J gene assignment, in a later analysis, came from comparing TCR nucleotide sequences with IMGT/GENE-DB human TR gene sequences. The TCRdist pipeline was used in a later analysis to assign CDR3 sequences and most-parsimonious VDJ recombination scenarios. A later analysis defined each TCR beta chain by its CDR3 amino acid sequence plus V-gene family, and excluded reads lacking a unique V-gene family. As a way to deal with suspected cross-contamination and a sequencing artifact, a later analysis dropped 450 to 600 nucleotide sequences that were highly shared and had low generation probability. In a later analysis, a clonal expansion index was calculated for each public chain from normalized within-repertoire ranks of inferred template counts. Generation probabilities in a later analysis came from a VDJ recombination model fitted to out-of-frame rearrangements, and those results were checked against IGoR. A later analysis scored TCR-TCR, TCR-HLA and TCR-CMV co-occurrence with hypergeometric tests, applying a repertoire-size bias correction to TCR pairs. A later analysis estimated false discovery rates by permuting HLA or CMV assignments 20 times. In a later analysis, co-occurring TCRs were grouped using DBSCAN, with TCRdist sequence similarity added in when clustering inside HLA-allele-positive subsets. Co-occurrence clustering excluded repertoires with fewer than 30,000 or more than 120,000 public chains, plus five with anomalous nucleotide sharing. In TCRdb, the immuneACCESS table is reduced to in-frame sequences with V and J assigned. These tables do not hold every clone; where another copy was compared, an unresolved V gene accounts for under half, and the others remain unexplained. The DNA gave D and trimming, while V, J and clone size come from that table. This sample holds 200,000 or so clones; about 83% were observed only once. The leading ten clones occupy about 5.6% of the sample.

In total, 666 healthy bone marrow donors made up the cohort. At the time of sampling, every cohort member was nominally healthy, though immune exposures that went unrecorded were likely present. The donor tested CMV seropositive and was one of the 289 seropositive cohort members. A peripheral blood sample was provided by each donor, and peripheral blood mononuclear cells were used for TCR beta sequencing. The Qiagen DNeasy Blood Extraction Kit was used to extract genomic DNA from the blood cell samples. The data were taken from a study of cytomegalovirus exposure and HLA in healthy donors (TCRdb year 2017). In the study overall: An earlier analysis of approximately 640 of the donors reported roughly 270 Gb of sequence data and 100 million to 140 million unique TCR beta sequences from about 180 million T cells. An early release that covered about 600 HLA-typed donors contained approximately 290 gigabases of sequencing data and 65 million to 100 million unique TCR sequences. Of the 398 genotyped donors, over 65% fell in the genetic ancestry cluster associated with self-reported Caucasian donors. The study was designed to test whether signatures of past pathogen exposure could be identified by cataloging public T cell receptors. The study used immunosequencing to profile the T cell repertoires of approximately 650 subjects and linked those repertoires to cytomegalovirus serostatus. Besides the first cohort of around 700 subjects, a separate validation cohort made up of 120 different subjects was used. High-throughput TCR immunosequencing, statistical association of individual TCRs with disease status, and machine learning were combined to predict cytomegalovirus infection status. A later analysis re-analyzed previously published TCR beta repertoires from 650 to 800 donors and added high-resolution HLA genotyping to study TCR occurrence patterns. In the later analysis, no new phenotypic data were used to find candidate immune exposures; instead, reliance was placed on TCR beta sequences and their occurrence across donors. An earlier analysis of approximately 640 of the donors applied high-throughput TCR beta sequencing to assess whether each TCR beta V gene segment acted as functional or pseudogenic. Donor age, sex, ethnicity and CMV serostatus were collected together with the repertoire data. A later genetic analysis used genome-wide SNP genotypes for about 55% of the 666 donors, treating that subset as a discovery cohort. All discovery cohort repertoires had been generated using a single sequencing platform. HLA typing covered class I and class II loci at four-digit resolution. The number of typed donors differed by locus: 629-630 for A, B, C, DRB1 and DQB1; about 520 for DQA1; about 600 for DPA1; and some 450 for DPB1. Four or five DR-DQ haplotypes were handled as single units for association and clustering because linkage in the cohort was strong. Among 300 to 500 genotyped donors of the cohort, an average of roughly 230,000 unique TCR beta nucleotide sequences was sequenced per donor, of which about 18% were non-productive. What the study reported, not specific to this receptor: Some IMGT-functional V segments, including TRBV6-2 and TRBV6-3, could not be distinguished by the 87-base-pair reads and were therefore excluded. A cluster of highly shared sequence variants was judged likely to be a technical artifact of the sequencing pipeline. Compared with equally common non-associated chains, HLA-associated TCR beta chains in a later analysis were more clonally expanded and had lower generation probabilities. Cytomegalovirus status was reported to be diagnosed by the classifier with high specificity and sensitivity in both the original and validation cohorts. Because some donors lacked HLA typing at each locus, the association tests relied only on the typed subset. In vitro tests confirmed that three of the cytomegalovirus-associated TCR beta chains recognize cytomegalovirus antigens. The presence/absence analyses assumed that sequencing depth was roughly uniform across donors, and that assumption may not be true. In this cohort, only TCR beta chains were sequenced, and detectable features were limited by the absence of alpha or paired-chain data. Broadly in line with IMGT annotations, most TCR beta V segments showed up in productive rearrangements about 87% or about 30% of the time in an earlier analysis of approximately 600 of the donors. In the study, 150 to 200 TCR beta chains were listed as associated with cytomegalovirus. In a later analysis, most CMV-associated TCR beta chains were found to appear HLA-restricted, with HLA associations seemingly driven largely by CMV exposure. Compared with the roughly 710-donor mean, donors in an Asian-associated ancestry cluster had fewer N-insertions in productive TCRs, according to a later genetic analysis. A later analysis found that TCR association rates varied across HLA loci, with DRB1 alleles showing the most associated TCRs and HLA-C alleles the fewest. Across donors, most TCR sequences were observed very rarely, whereas some public TCRs were present in many individuals. V-gene and J-gene trimming of TCR beta chains was associated with a missense DCLRE1C variant in a later genetic analysis, and the association was replicated in an independent cohort. A further reported finding was that TCR beta sequences accurately predicted the HLA-A and HLA-B alleles for most subjects in the first cohort. The only immune exposure information available for the cohort was CMV serostatus. The authors suggested that the approach could potentially be generalized to other disease states and immunological phenotypes. Linkage disequilibrium might explain the correlated functional status among segregating V segments, but an unknown experimental factor could not be excluded. The earlier analysis of around 600 of the donors excluded around 17 rarely observed V segments, including chromosome 9 orphons, because counts were too low. A later analysis associated about 17,000 TCR beta sequences with specific HLA alleles at a false discovery rate of 0.05. In a later analysis, several top co-occurrence clusters were reported to appear linked to parvovirus B19, influenza, CMV and Epstein-Barr virus. When HLA alleles, especially DR and DQ, strongly co-occurred, TCR associations were difficult to assign to individual alleles.

V is trimmed back by 8 bases and J by 9 bases, and the junction contains 16 bases that no gene match accounts for. CDR1 and CDR2 (MGHDK, SYGVNS) derive from the germline V gene. Including cysteine and phenylalanine, the CDR3 has 17 amino acids. The retained sequence is limited to the CDR3, 51 bases, with the frame set at the first base. This receptor was taken from a woman under 40 in good health and CMV-seropositive. The source material was PBMCs. The rearranged chain carries TRBV25-1 and TRBJ1-6, with 10 junctional bases fitting TRBD1. Here the CDR3 is given as CASAARQGAGITSPLHF. The nucleotides are TGTGCCAGCGCGGCCCGACAGGGGGCAGGGATTACTTCACCCCTCCACTTT.